Following are 25 T cell receptor beta chains from one sample sequenced in a study of T cell clonality in common variable immunodeficiency. Measured with immunoSEQ multiplex PCR; TCRdb has only the in-frame clones, and not every one. Sampling found about 81,000 clones, none seen once. Sequencing was performed on peripheral blood mononuclear cells. These receptors were taken from a person between 18 and 69 years old in good health.

This clone was picked up many times. The sequenced fragment ends 3 residues before the CDR3 boundary, so the rest is inferred from the germline J gene. This chain links TRBV19 with TRBJ1-2; D is unclear. Trimming shortened V by 1 base and J by 4 bases, and 10 bases separated the two germline ends. Per germline, CDR1 LNHDA and CDR2 SQIVND (reference sequence). This CDR3 is 14 amino acids long. The CDR3: CASSIGGMSYGYTF. The CDR3 bases that were read are TGTGCCAGTAGTATAGGCGGCATGAGCTATGGC.

The table lists this clone with a few counts. The CDR3 sequence is CASSVAVSPLHF. Incomplete CDR3 DNA: TGTGCCAGCAGCGTCGCGGTTTCACCC. The rearrangement uses TRBV7-2 and TRBJ1-6; D is unresolved. Sequencing ends 3 residues short of the CDR3 end; the germline J gene provides the rest. The V gene lost 5 bases and the J gene lost 9 bases, with 8 bases spanning the gap. The CDR3 has 12 residues. The V gene's germline CDR1 is SGHTA and CDR2 FQGNSA.

This clone was counted a few times. Sequencing ends 3 residues short of the CDR3 end; the germline J gene provides the rest. The chain is built from TRBV11-2 and TRBJ1-5; 9 bases agree with TRBD1. Germline CDR1 is SGHAT and CDR2 is FQNNGV. The CDR3 loop spans 15 amino acids. V was pared by 5 bases and J by 3 bases, with 5 bases of the junction left unmatched. The sequenced CDR3 bases are TGTGCCAGCAGCGAGGACAGGGGAGTCAATCAGCCC. It yields the protein CASSEDRGVNQP. The CDR3 as a whole reads CASSEDRGVNQPQHF.

Comments on this clone: The missing CDR3 end, 3 residues past where the read stops, is filled in from the germline J gene. V is TRBV5-1 and J is TRBJ1-5, with TRBD1 matching 7 bases. The CDR3 totals 12 residues. J lost 7 bases, V lost 10 bases, and 8 bases had no gene match. In germline, CDR1 is SGHRS, CDR2 YFSETQ. CDR3 DNA (partial): TGCGCCGGCTCGACAGGGAAGCAGCCC. Protein sequence: CAGSTGKQP. The entire CDR3 sequence reads CAGSTGKQPQHF.

This clone was recorded many times. From the germline J gene comes the end of the CDR3, since the read stops 3 residues before it. V gene TRBV20-1 combines with J gene TRBJ2-7; 7 nucleotides align to TRBD2. This CDR3 comprises 13 residues. J gave up 0 bases and V 6 bases, and 5 bases lay outside the gene matches. Germline lookup yields CDR1 DFQATT and CDR2 SNEGSKA (reference sequence). The CDR3 region is CSAHKRDSYEQYF. The covered CDR3 bases are TGCAGTGCCCACAAGCGGGACTCCTACGAG.

Ten or more counts support this clone. The read is 3 residues too short to cover the CDR3 end, so that end is filled in from the germline J gene. The chain uses TRBV12-3 or TRBV12-4 and TRBJ1-1; the match to TRBD1 covers 8 bases. J lost 1 base, V lost 7 bases, and 8 bases had no gene match. CDR3 length: 15 residues. The DNA read from the CDR3 is TGTGCCAGCATTTGGCTCGGACAGGGGAACACTGAA. Protein: CASIWLGQGNTE. The whole CDR3 region reads CASIWLGQGNTEAFF.

This clone has ten or more counts. Sequencing ends 3 residues short of the CDR3 end; the germline J gene provides the rest. This chain connects TRBV12-3 or TRBV12-4 to TRBJ2-2, with TRBD1 as a possible D gene (5 bases). The V end was cut by 7 bases, the J end by 4 bases, with 16 bases between. This CDR3 contains 15 residues. The CDR3 is CASTGARGFTGELFF. CDR3 DNA (partial): TGTGCCAGCACTGGGGCTAGAGGATTCACCGGGGAG.

In regard to this clone: Read sequence stops 3 residues before the CDR3 end, and the germline J gene provides the missing end. This sequence joins TRBV20-1 and TRBJ2-7; possible D gene TRBD1, 8 bases. This CDR3 region has 13 residues. Trimming removed 6 bases from V and 2 bases from J, with 14 bases in between. Germline lookup yields CDR1 DFQATT and CDR2 SNEGSKA (reference sequence). The CDR3 DNA, read in part, is TGCAGTGCCAGGGGGCTAGCGGCCTACGAG. Translation gives CSARGLAAYE. The CDR3 in full is CSARGLAAYEQYF.

This clone was observed many times. The read stops 3 residues short of the end of the CDR3; the missing end is completed from the germline J gene. J is TRBJ1-6 and V is TRBV5-1; TRBD1 aligns across 7 bases. The germline V gene encodes CDR1 SGHRS and CDR2 YFSETQ. Germline trimming cut 0 bases from V and 10 bases from J; bases unmatched to any gene: 10. The CDR3 contains 16 residues. CDR3 region: CASSLDLQGRESPLHF. Partial CDR3 DNA: TGCGCCAGCAGCTTGGACCTACAGGGGAGGGAATCACCC.

This clone was seen repeatedly, ten times or more. The read gets to within 3 residues of the CDR3 end, and the germline J gene fills in the rest. V usage is TRBV18 and J usage is TRBJ1-5, with D perhaps matching TRBD1 (6 bases). Germline V lookup: CDR1 KGHSH, CDR2 LQKENI. The CDR3 loop spans 15 amino acids. V dropped 3 bases and J dropped 1 base, with 10 bases sitting between them. CDR3 amino acids: CASSPSQGSNQPQHF. The covered CDR3 bases are TGTGCCAGCTCACCTTCGCAGGGGAGCAATCAGCCC.

This clone has a count of ten or more. The read ends 3 residues early relative to the CDR3; the germline J gene fills the gap. This chain uses TRBV20-1 with TRBJ1-5; 9 bases line up with TRBD1. Germline CDR1 and CDR2: DFQATT and SNEGSKA (reference sequence). V trimming: 1 base; J trimming: 7 bases; junction bases outside the gene matches: 8. The CDR3 sequence is 15 residues long. The sequenced part of the CDR3 DNA is TGCAGTGCTAGAGCCTTGGACAGGGGTGAACAGCCC. Translation gives CSARALDRGEQP. The complete CDR3 sequence is CSARALDRGEQPQHF.

This clone has ten or more counts. The read terminates 3 residues before the CDR3 end, so the remaining end is supplied by the germline J gene. The V and J genes are TRBV20-1 and TRBJ2-3, with TRBD2 matching over 9 bases. The V gene's germline CDR1 is DFQATT and CDR2 SNEGSKA (reference sequence). J gave up 6 bases and V 6 bases, and 10 bases lay outside the gene matches. The CDR3 totals 14 residues. CDR3 sequence reads: CSAYRASGRDTQYF. The CDR3 DNA, read in part, is TGCAGTGCGTACAGAGCCAGCGGGAGGGATACG.

This clone was seen repeatedly, ten times or more. The read terminates 3 residues before the CDR3 end, so the remaining end is supplied by the germline J gene. The chain has TRBV2 and TRBJ1-1; 7 bases match TRBD1. There are 15 residues in the CDR3. Germline V gene sequence: CDR1 SNHLY, CDR2 FYNNEI. Trimming removed 2 bases from V and 4 bases from J; junction bases left unmatched: 7. CDR3 bases read: TGTGCCAGCAGTGAAAGGGGAGCAGGGGGCACTGAA. Its protein product is CASSERGAGGTE. The full CDR3 sequence reads CASSERGAGGTEAFF.

This clone was seen repeatedly, ten times or more. The read stops 3 residues short of the end of the CDR3; the missing end is completed from the germline J gene. V gene TRBV12-3 or TRBV12-4 combines with J gene TRBJ2-5; 7 nucleotides agree with TRBD2. The J segment lost 3 bases and the V segment lost 3 bases, leaving 7 bases of the junction unmatched. This CDR3 has 15 amino acids. Here the CDR3 reads CASSFRSSGKETQYF. CDR3 bases read: TGTGCCAGCAGTTTTAGGTCTAGCGGTAAAGAGACC.

This clone was counted ten times or more. The read stops 3 residues short of the end of the CDR3; the missing end is completed from the germline J gene. The V gene is TRBV12-3 or TRBV12-4, the J gene TRBJ2-3; D is unclear. This CDR3 has 12 amino acids. With 6 bases removed from V and 6 bases from J, the gap between germline ends came to 10 bases. Partial CDR3 DNA: TGTGCCAGCAGCCTCCTCCGGGATACG. Its translation is CASSLLRDT. The full CDR3 protein is CASSLLRDTQYF.

This clone was seen ten or more times. CDR3 DNA, as far as it was read: TGCAGTGCTAGAGATGGGACAGGGGTTAAGCCC. Amino acid sequence: CSARDGTGVKP. The complete CDR3 sequence is CSARDGTGVKPQHF. The chain recombines TRBV20-1 with TRBJ1-5; 10 bases fit TRBD1. The read finishes 3 residues shy of the CDR3 end, and the germline J gene is used to complete it. The CDR3 spans 14 residues. The trim removed 0 bases at V and 8 bases at J, leaving 4 bases unmatched. Per the germline V gene, CDR1 is DFQATT and CDR2 is SNEGSKA (reference sequence).

This clone was counted many times. The CDR3 is cut off 3 residues early in the read; its end comes from the germline J gene. This chain links TRBV7-9 with TRBJ2-3; D is uncertain. There are 14 residues in the CDR3. Looked up from germline, CDR1 is SEHNR and CDR2 is FQNEAQ (reference sequence). V gave up 3 bases and J gave up 4 bases, with 11 bases separating them. CDR3 amino acids: CASSFSLVPDTQYF. The covered CDR3 bases are TGTGCCAGCAGCTTCTCGCTAGTCCCAGATACG.

This clone was observed at least ten times. The sequenced fragment ends 3 residues before the CDR3 boundary, so the rest is inferred from the germline J gene. V gene TRBV19 combines with J gene TRBJ2-3, with 8 bases lining up with TRBD2. The CDR3 spans 15 residues. Germline assignment: CDR1 LNHDA and CDR2 SQIVND (reference sequence). Trimming at V came to 5 bases and at J to 6 bases, leaving 10 bases not matched to a gene. CDR3: CASSSSGTRGDTQYF. The DNA read from the CDR3 is TGTGCCAGTAGTTCATCCGGGACTAGAGGTGATACG. Complete variable domain (other parts from reference TRBV19 and TRBJ2-3): DGGITQSPKYLFRKEGQNVTLSCEQNLNHDAMYWYRQDPGQGLRLIYYSQIVNDFQKGDIAEGYSVSREKKESFPLTVTSAQKNPTAFYLCASSSSGTRGDTQYFGPGTRLTVL.

This clone has a count of ten or more. The read gets to within 3 residues of the CDR3 end, and the germline J gene fills in the rest. This chain uses TRBV12-3 or TRBV12-4 with TRBJ2-5; D is perhaps TRBD2 (5 bases). Trimming shortened V by 2 bases and J by 4 bases, and 11 bases separated the two germline ends. This CDR3 is 14 amino acids long. The CDR3 bases that were read are TGTGCCAGCAGTTTAATGAACGGGGTAGAGACC. This codes for CASSLMNGVET. The entire CDR3 reads CASSLMNGVETQYF.

This clone was counted many times. The CDR3 is cut off 3 residues early in the read; its end comes from the germline J gene. The chain recombines TRBV18 with TRBJ2-4, with D tentatively TRBD1 (5 bases). Per germline, CDR1 KGHSH and CDR2 LQKENI. This CDR3 comprises 19 residues. Trimming stripped 0 bases from V and 0 bases from J, with 18 bases between. CDR3 DNA, as far as it was read: TGTGCCAGCTCACCACCGTCTCGGGTTCAGGACATAGCCAAAAACATT. Protein sequence: CASSPPSRVQDIAKNI. The full-length CDR3 reads as CASSPPSRVQDIAKNIQYF.

This clone showed up many times. Read coverage stops 3 residues before the CDR3 terminus; the germline J gene supplies the remainder. J is TRBJ1-6 and V is TRBV6-1; D is unresolved. CDR3 size: 14 residues. The germline gives CDR1 MNHNS, CDR2 SASEGT. Deletions cut 4 bases from V and 1 base from J, with 5 bases between. Partial CDR3 DNA: TGTGCCAGCAGTGGAAGGTCCTATAATTCACCC. Protein: CASSGRSYNSP. The entire CDR3 reads CASSGRSYNSPLHF.

This clone turned up a few times. The CDR3 end falls 3 residues outside the read, so it is completed with the germline J gene. This sequence joins TRBV25-1 and TRBJ2-5; D perhaps matches TRBD1 (5 bases). V was pared by 4 bases and J by 2 bases, with 11 bases between. The CDR3 contains 14 residues. Germline CDR1 MGHDK, CDR2 SYGVNS. CDR3 residues: CASSAPAGQETQYF. The sequenced CDR3 bases are TGTGCCAGCAGTGCTCCGGCAGGGCAAGAGACC.

This clone was recorded many times. The sequenced fragment ends 3 residues before the CDR3 boundary, so the rest is inferred from the germline J gene. V and J are TRBV29-1 and TRBJ2-2, with 8 bases matching TRBD1. The CDR3 loop spans 15 amino acids. Germline assignment: CDR1 SQVTM and CDR2 ANQGSEA. After removal of 5 bases from V and 4 bases from J, the junction contained 9 bases not matched to a gene. The CDR3 protein is CSVPTGDRATGELFF. The sequenced part of the CDR3 DNA is TGCAGCGTTCCGACAGGGGATCGTGCCACCGGGGAG.

This clone was seen at least ten times. The sequenced fragment ends 3 residues before the CDR3 boundary, so the rest is inferred from the germline J gene. The gene calls are TRBV24-1 and TRBJ2-1; D ambiguous. This CDR3 is 15 amino acids long. The V end was cut by 3 bases, the J end by 0 bases, with 8 bases between. Germline V CDR1 and CDR2: KGHDR, SFDVKD. CDR3 DNA, as far as it was read: TGTGCCACCAGTGATCCCCAAGGCTCCTACAATGAG. It is translated as CATSDPQGSYNE. Given in full, the CDR3 is CATSDPQGSYNEQFF.

The table lists this clone with many counts. The missing CDR3 end, 3 residues past where the read stops, is filled in from the germline J gene. The J gene is TRBJ2-3, the V gene TRBV19; 8 bases map to TRBD2. V was pared by 3 bases and J by 3 bases, with 11 bases of the junction left unmatched. Germline CDR1 is LNHDA and CDR2 is SQIVND (reference sequence). This CDR3 has 17 residues. CDR3 amino acids: CASSITGTSLGTDTQYF. CDR3 bases read: TGTGCCAGTAGTATTACAGGGACTAGTTTGGGGACAGATACG.